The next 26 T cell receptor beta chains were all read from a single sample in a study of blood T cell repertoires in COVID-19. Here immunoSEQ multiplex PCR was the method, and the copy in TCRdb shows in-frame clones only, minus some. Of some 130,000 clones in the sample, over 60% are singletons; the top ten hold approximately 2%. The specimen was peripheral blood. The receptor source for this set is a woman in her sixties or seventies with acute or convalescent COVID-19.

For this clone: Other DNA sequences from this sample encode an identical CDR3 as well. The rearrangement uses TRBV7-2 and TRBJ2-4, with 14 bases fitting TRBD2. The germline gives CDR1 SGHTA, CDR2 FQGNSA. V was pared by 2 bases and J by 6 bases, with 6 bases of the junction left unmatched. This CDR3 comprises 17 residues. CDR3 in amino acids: CASSLRLAGGPGNIQYF. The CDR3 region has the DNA TGTGCCAGCAGCTTAAGACTAGCGGGGGGGCCGGGAAACATTCAGTACTTC.

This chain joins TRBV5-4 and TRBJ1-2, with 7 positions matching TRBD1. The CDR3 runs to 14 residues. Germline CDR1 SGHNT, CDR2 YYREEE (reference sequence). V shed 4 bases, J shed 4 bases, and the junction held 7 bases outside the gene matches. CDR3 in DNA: TGTGCCAGCAGCCCCGGGACAGATGCCTATGGCTACACCTTC. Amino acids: CASSPGTDAYGYTF.

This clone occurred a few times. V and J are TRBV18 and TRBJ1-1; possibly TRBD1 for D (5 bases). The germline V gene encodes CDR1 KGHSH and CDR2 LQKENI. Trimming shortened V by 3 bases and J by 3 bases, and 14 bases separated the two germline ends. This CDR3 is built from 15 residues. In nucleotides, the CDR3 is TGTGCCAGCTCACCGAGCAGGGATATGGACACTGAAGCTTTCTTT. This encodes CASSPSRDMDTEAFF. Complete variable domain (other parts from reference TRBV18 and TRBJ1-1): NAGVMQNPRHLVRRRGQEARLRCSPMKGHSHVYWYRQLPEEGLKFMVYLQKENIIDESGMPKERFSAEFPKEGPSILRIQQVVRGDSAAYFCASSPSRDMDTEAFFGQGTRLTVV.

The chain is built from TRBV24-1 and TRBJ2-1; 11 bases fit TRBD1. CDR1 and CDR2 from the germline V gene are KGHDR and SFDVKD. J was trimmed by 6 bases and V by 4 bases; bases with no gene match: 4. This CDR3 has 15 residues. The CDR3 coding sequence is TGTGCCACCAGTGAGGGGGGGACAGGGGGCAATGAGCAGTTCTTC. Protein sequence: CATSEGGTGGNEQFF.

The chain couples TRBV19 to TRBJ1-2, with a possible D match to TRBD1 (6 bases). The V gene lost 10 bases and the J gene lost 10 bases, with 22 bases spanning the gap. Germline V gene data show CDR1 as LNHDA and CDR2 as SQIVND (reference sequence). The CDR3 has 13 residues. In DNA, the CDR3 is TGTGCCACCATGTCCCCGGAGACAGGTGACTACACCTTC. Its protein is CATMSPETGDYTF.

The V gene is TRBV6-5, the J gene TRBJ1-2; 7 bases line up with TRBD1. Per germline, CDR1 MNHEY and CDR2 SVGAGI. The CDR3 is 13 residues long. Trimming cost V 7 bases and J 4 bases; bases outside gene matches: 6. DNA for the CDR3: TGTGCCAGCACCGAAGACAGGGTCTATGGCTACACCTTC. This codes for CASTEDRVYGYTF.

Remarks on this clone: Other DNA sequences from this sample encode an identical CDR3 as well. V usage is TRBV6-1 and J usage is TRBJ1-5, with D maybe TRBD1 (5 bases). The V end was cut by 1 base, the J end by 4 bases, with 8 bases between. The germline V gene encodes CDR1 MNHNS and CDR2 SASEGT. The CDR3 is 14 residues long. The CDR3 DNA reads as TGTGCCAGCAGTGAAGGTCGGGGGAATCAGCCCCAGCATTTT. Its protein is CASSEGRGNQPQHF.

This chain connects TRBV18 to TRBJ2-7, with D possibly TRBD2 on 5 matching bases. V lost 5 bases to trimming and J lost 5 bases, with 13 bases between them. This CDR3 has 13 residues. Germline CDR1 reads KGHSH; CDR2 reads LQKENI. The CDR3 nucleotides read TGTGCCAGCTCATCCCCTGCGGGTGACGAGCAGTACTTC. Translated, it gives CASSSPAGDEQYF.

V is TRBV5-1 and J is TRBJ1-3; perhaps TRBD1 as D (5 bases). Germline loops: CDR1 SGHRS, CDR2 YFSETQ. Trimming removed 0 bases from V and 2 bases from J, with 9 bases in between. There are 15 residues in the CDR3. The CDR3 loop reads CASSLGRATGNTIYF. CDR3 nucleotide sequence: TGCGCCAGCAGCTTGGGCAGGGCAACTGGAAACACCATATATTTT.

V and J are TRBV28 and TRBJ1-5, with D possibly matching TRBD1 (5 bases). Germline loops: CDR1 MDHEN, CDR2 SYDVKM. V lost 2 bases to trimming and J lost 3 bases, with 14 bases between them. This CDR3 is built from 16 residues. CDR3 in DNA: TGTGCCAGCAGTTTAGCCTCGTTGGACATCAATCAGCCCCAGCATTTT. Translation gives CASSLASLDINQPQHF.

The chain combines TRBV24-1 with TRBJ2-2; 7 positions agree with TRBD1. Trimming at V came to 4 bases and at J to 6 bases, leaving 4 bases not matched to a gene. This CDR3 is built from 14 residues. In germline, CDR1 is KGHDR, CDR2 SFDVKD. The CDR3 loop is CATSESTGAGELFF. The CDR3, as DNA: TGTGCCACCAGTGAATCAACAGGGGCCGGGGAGCTGTTTTTT.

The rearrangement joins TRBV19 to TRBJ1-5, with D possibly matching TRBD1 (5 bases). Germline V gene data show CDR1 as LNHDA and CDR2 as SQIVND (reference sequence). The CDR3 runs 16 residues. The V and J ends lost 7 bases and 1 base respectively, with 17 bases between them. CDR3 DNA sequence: TGTGCCAGTAACCCCAGGGCAGGCGAGAGCAATCAGCCCCAGCATTTT. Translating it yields CASNPRAGESNQPQHF.

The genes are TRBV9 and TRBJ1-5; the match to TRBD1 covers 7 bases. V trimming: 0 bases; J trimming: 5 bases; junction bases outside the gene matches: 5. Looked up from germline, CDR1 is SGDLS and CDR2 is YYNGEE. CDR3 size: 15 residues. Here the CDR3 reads CASSVDGTEYQPQHF. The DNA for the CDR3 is TGTGCCAGCAGCGTAGACGGGACAGAGTATCAGCCCCAGCATTTT.

CDR3 DNA sequence: TGTGCCAGCAGTGAAATCTCCGACAGGGGATATGGCTACACCTTC. Its translation: CASSEISDRGYGYTF. This sequence joins TRBV25-1 and TRBJ1-2, with 8 bases lining up with TRBD1. J was trimmed by 5 bases and V by 2 bases; bases with no gene match: 7. The CDR3 is 15 residues long. The germline gives CDR1 MGHDK, CDR2 SYGVNS.

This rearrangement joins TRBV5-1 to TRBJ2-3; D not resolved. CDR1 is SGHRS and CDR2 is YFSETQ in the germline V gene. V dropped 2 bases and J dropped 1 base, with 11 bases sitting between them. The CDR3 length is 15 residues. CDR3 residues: CASSFPTLGTDTQYF. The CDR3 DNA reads TGCGCCAGCAGCTTCCCTACGCTCGGCACAGATACGCAGTATTTT.

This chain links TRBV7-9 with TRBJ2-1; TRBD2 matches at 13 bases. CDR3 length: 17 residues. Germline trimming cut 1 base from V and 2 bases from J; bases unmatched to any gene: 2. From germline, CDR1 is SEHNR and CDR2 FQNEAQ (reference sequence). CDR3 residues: CASSLGGLAGTYNEQFF. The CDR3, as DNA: TGTGCCAGCAGCTTAGGGGGACTAGCGGGGACCTACAATGAGCAGTTCTTC.

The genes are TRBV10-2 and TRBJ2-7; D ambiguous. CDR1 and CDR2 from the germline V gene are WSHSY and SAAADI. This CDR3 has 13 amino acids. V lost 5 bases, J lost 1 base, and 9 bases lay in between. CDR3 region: CASSPVLSYEQYF. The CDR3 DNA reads TGCGCCAGCAGTCCGGTCCTTTCCTACGAGCAGTACTTC.

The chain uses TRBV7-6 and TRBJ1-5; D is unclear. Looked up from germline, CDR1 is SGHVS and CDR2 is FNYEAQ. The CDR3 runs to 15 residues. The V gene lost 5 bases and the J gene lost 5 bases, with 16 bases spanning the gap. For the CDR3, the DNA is TGTGCCAGCAGCCGAGAACCAGGTGTTTATCAGCCCCAGCATTTT. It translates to CASSREPGVYQPQHF.

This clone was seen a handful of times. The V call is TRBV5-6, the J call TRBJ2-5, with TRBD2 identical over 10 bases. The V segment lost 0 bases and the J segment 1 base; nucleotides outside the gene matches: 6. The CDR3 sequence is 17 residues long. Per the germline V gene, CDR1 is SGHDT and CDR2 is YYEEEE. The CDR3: CASSLVGSGGSQETQYF. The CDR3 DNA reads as TGTGCCAGCAGCTTGGTCGGTAGCGGGGGGTCCCAAGAGACCCAGTACTTC.

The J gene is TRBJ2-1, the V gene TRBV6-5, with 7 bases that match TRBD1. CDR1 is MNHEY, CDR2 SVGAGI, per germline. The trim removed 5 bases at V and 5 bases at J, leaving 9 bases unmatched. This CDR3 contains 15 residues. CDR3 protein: CASSRGPGYDNEQFF. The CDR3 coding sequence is TGTGCCAGCAGTAGGGGGCCAGGGTATGACAATGAGCAGTTCTTC.

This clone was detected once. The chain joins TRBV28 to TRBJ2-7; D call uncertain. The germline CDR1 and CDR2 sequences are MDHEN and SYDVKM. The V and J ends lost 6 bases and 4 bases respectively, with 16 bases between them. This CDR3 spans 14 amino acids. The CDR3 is CASRTNPGTYEQYF. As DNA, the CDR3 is TGTGCCAGCAGGACAAACCCCGGAACTTACGAGCAGTACTTC.

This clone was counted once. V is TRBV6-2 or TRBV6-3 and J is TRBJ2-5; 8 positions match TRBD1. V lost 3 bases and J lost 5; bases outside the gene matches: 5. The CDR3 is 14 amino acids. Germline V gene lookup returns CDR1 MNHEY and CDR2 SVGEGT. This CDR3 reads CASSYPGGGETQYF. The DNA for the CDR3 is TGTGCCAGCAGTTATCCAGGGGGCGGGGAGACCCAGTACTTC.

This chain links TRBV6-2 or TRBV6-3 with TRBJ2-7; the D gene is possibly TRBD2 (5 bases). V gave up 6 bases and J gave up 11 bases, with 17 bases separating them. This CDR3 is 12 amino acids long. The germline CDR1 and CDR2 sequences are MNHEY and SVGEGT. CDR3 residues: CASSPGRAEKYF. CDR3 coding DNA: TGTGCCAGCAGCCCCGGGCGGGCTGAGAAGTACTTC.

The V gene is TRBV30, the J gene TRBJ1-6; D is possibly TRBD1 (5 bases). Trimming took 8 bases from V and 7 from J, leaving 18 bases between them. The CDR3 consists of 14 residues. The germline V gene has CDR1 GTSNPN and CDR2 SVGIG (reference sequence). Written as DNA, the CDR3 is TGTGCCGAAGGAGCTGGGGCTTTCAATTCACCCCTCCACTTT. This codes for CAEGAGAFNSPLHF.

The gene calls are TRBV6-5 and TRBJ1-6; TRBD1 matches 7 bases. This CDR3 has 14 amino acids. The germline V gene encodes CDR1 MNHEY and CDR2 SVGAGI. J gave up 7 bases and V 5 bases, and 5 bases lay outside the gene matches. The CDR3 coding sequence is TGTGCCAGCAGTCCCCGGGACAGAAATTCACCCCTCCACTTT. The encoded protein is CASSPRDRNSPLHF.

As DNA, the CDR3 is TGTGCCAGCAGTTACCCGGGTCCTAATTCACCCCTCCACTTT. Its translation: CASSYPGPNSPLHF. The genes are TRBV6-6 and TRBJ1-6; D gene unclear. V lost 2 bases to trimming and J lost 6 bases, with 8 bases between them. The germline V gene has CDR1 MNHNY and CDR2 SVGAGI (reference sequence). The length of the CDR3 is 14 residues.